This passage covers 17 T cell receptor beta chains from one sample sequenced in a study of cytomegalovirus exposure and HLA in healthy donors. Amplification used 60 Vbeta primers and 13 Jbeta primers. The assay was immunoSEQ multiplex PCR, and TCRdb's table has in-frame clones only and misses some. The sample data list 180,000 or so clones. Sequences were obtained from PBMCs. The origin of the receptors is a boy younger than 18 in good health and CMV-seronegative.

The chain carries TRBV6-5 and TRBJ1-2; D is uncertain. V was trimmed by 6 bases and J by 8 bases, leaving 19 bases between them. The CDR3 length is 14 residues. Germline loops: CDR1 MNHEY, CDR2 SVGAGI. In DNA, the CDR3 is TGTGCCAGCAGCCAACTCGGGTTGAATGAAGGCTACACCTTC. It is translated as CASSQLGLNEGYTF.

The chain couples TRBV4-3 to TRBJ2-1, with 8 bases lining up with TRBD2. V was pared by 6 bases and J by 10 bases, with 11 bases of the junction left unmatched. The length of the CDR3 is 14 residues. Germline V CDR1 and CDR2: LGHNA, YSLEER. The CDR3 sequence is CASRGGGPWGEQFF. CDR3 nucleotides: TGCGCCAGCAGAGGCGGGGGGCCATGGGGGGAGCAGTTCTTC.

The rearrangement uses TRBV9 and TRBJ2-7; D is perhaps TRBD1 (5 bases). The CDR3 sequence is 15 residues long. CDR1 and CDR2 from the germline V gene are SGDLS and YYNGEE. Trimming pared 4 bases from V and 2 bases from J, leaving 16 bases between. The CDR3 sequence: CASSPGVDRAYEQYF. Here the CDR3 DNA reads TGTGCCAGCAGCCCCGGAGTTGACAGAGCCTACGAGCAGTACTTC.

The V and J genes are TRBV4-2 and TRBJ1-1; no clear D gene. The CDR3 runs 14 residues. The V end lost 7 bases, the J end lost 4 bases, and 16 bases lay between the germline ends. Germline V gives CDR1 LGHNA, CDR2 YNFKEQ. CDR3 in DNA: TGTGCCAGCATCGGGGTTGGTGGTGTCACTGAAGCTTTCTTT. Protein product: CASIGVGGVTEAFF.

This chain joins TRBV5-4 and TRBJ1-1; 10 bases align to TRBD1. The V gene end was trimmed by 1 base and the J gene end by 3 bases; junction bases not matched to a gene: 9. Germline V lookup: CDR1 SGHNT, CDR2 YYREEE (reference sequence). The CDR3 extends over 17 amino acids. In nucleotides, the CDR3 is TGTGCCAGCAGCTTGTCGGGACAGGGGTTAAGGGACACTGAAGCTTTCTTT. Protein sequence: CASSLSGQGLRDTEAFF.

Details on this clone: The sample carries other DNA sequences with the same CDR3. The gene calls are TRBV2 and TRBJ1-2; D not resolved. Trimming shortened V by 4 bases and J by 4 bases, and 10 bases separated the two germline ends. The germline CDR1 and CDR2 sequences are SNHLY and FYNNEI. This CDR3 is built from 13 residues. The CDR3 sequence: CASSVSGIYGYTF. The CDR3 DNA follows: TGTGCCAGCAGTGTCTCGGGGATCTATGGCTACACCTTC. The full variable domain, with the rest looked up from reference TRBV2 and TRBJ1-2, is EPEVTQTPSHQVTQMGQEVILRCVPISNHLYFYWYRQILGQKVEFLVSFYNNEISEKSEIFDDQFSVERPDGSNFTLKIRSTKLEDSAMYFCASSVSGIYGYTFGSGTRLTVV.

The CDR3 DNA reads as TGTGCCAGCAGTCCCTTACAGGGAAACACCATATATTTT. Protein: CASSPLQGNTIYF. This chain links TRBV6-5 with TRBJ1-3, with D unresolved. Germline V gives CDR1 MNHEY, CDR2 SVGAGI. The CDR3 contains 13 residues. Trimming took off 5 bases at V and 4 bases at J, with 9 bases between the two ends.

CDR3 DNA sequence: TGTGCCAGCAGGGTTGGGGCAGGGGAGACCGGGGAGCTGTTTTTT. It codes for CASRVGAGETGELFF. The chain joins TRBV6-5 to TRBJ2-2; D perhaps matches TRBD1 (6 bases). Looked up from germline, CDR1 is MNHEY and CDR2 is SVGAGI. With 6 bases removed from V and 5 bases from J, the gap between germline ends came to 16 bases. The CDR3 covers 15 residues.

The chain links TRBV21-1 to TRBJ1-1. TRBV21-1 is annotated as a pseudogene. This CDR3 spans 15 amino acids. CDR3 amino acids: CASSKEGTRGTEAFF. CDR3 DNA sequence: TGTGCCAGCAGCAAAGAGGGGACTCGGGGGACTGAAGCTTTCTTT.

V is TRBV4-1 and J is TRBJ1-4; maybe TRBD1 (5 bases). The V gene's germline CDR1 is MGHRA and CDR2 YSYEKL. V lost 0 bases and J lost 11, with 10 bases in between. CDR3 length: 13 residues. CDR3 amino acids: CASSQEGVGKLFF. As DNA, the CDR3 is TGCGCCAGCAGCCAAGAAGGGGTTGGGAAACTGTTTTTT.

The chain links TRBV1 to TRBJ2-3; TRBD2, as called in the table, went unchecked against the DNA. TRBV1 is recorded as a pseudogene. This CDR3 comprises 18 residues. In DNA form, the CDR3 reads TGCACCAGCAGCCAGGCTAGACTAGCGGGGGCCGGCACAGATACGCAGTATTTT. Translation gives CTSSQARLAGAGTDTQYF.

This chain links TRBV7-8 with TRBJ1-1; tentatively, D is TRBD1 (5 bases). Germline assignment: CDR1 SGHVS and CDR2 FQNEAQ. Trimming removed 6 bases at V and 1 base at J, with 12 bases between. The CDR3 contains 14 residues. CDR3 residues: CASRVDRKNTEAFF. The CDR3 DNA is TGTGCCAGCAGAGTCGACAGAAAGAACACTGAAGCTTTCTTT. The full variable domain, in which reference TRBV7-8 and TRBJ1-1 provide the parts outside the CDR3, is GAGVSQSPRYKVAKRGQDVALRCDPISGHVSLFWYQQALGQGPEFLTYFQNEAQLDKSGLPSDRFFAERPEGSVSTLKIQRTQQEDSAVYLCASRVDRKNTEAFFGQGTRLTVV.

The chain recombines TRBV6-4 with TRBJ2-3; 11 bases fit TRBD2. J was trimmed by 6 bases and V by 0 bases; bases with no gene match: 5. Germline CDR1 reads MRHNA; CDR2 reads SNTAGT. This CDR3 contains 16 residues. Here the CDR3 DNA reads TGTGCCAGCAGTGACTCTAGCGGGGGGGCCGTGGATACGCAGTATTTT. Translated, it gives CASSDSSGGAVDTQYF.

The V and J genes are TRBV2 and TRBJ1-1; D is perhaps TRBD1 (5 bases). V shed 1 base and J shed 1 base, with 25 bases lying between them. The CDR3 runs 20 residues. The germline CDR1 and CDR2 sequences are SNHLY and FYNNEI. DNA of the CDR3: TGTGCCAGCAGTGAAGAGTGGGGGGTTTGGGCCGGCGGATCGAACACTGAAGCTTTCTTT. Translated: CASSEEWGVWAGGSNTEAFF.

V usage is TRBV7-2 and J usage is TRBJ1-1; the D gene is possibly TRBD1 (6 bases). The V and J ends lost 5 bases and 2 bases respectively, with 9 bases between them. Germline-derived CDR1 and CDR2 are SGHTA and FQGNSA. There are 13 residues in the CDR3. This chain's CDR3 is CASSRTANTEAFF. The CDR3 DNA is TGTGCCAGCAGCCGGACAGCTAACACTGAAGCTTTCTTT.

The V and J genes are TRBV5-1 and TRBJ1-1; no definite D call. The ends were cut back, 4 bases at V and 0 bases at J, with 10 bases in the middle. This CDR3 has 14 residues. Per the germline V gene, CDR1 is SGHRS and CDR2 is YFSETQ. CDR3 residues: CASSPDWMNTEAFF. The CDR3 coding sequence is TGCGCCAGCAGCCCAGACTGGATGAACACTGAAGCTTTCTTT.

V gene TRBV10-1 combines with J gene TRBJ2-5; 8 bases are shared with TRBD1. The J call may be faulty, since TRBJ2-7 better matches the DNA end. CDR3 length: 17 residues. From germline, CDR1 is WNHNN and CDR2 SYGVQD (reference sequence). The DNA of the CDR3 is TGCGCCAGCAGGCCCGGCCCGACAGGGGACGGGTCCTACGAGCAGTACTTC. This sequence encodes CASRPGPTGDGSYEQYF.